These 27 T cell receptor beta chains came from one sample sequenced in a study of shared clonotypes between healthy human individuals. TCRdb's table, derived via immunoSEQ multiplex PCR, lists solely in-frame clones and lacks some. This table has some 2 million clones, approximately 95% appearing once. The specimen was naive CD4+ T cells sorted from blood. Stated subset: CD45RA+ positively selected. These receptors were obtained from a man between 18 and 35 years old in good health.

In DNA, the CDR3 is TGTGCCAGCAGCCAAGACTGGCAGGTTAAAAGGGTCGGCTACACCTTC. Its protein is CASSQDWQVKRVGYTF. The chain joins TRBV4-2 to TRBJ1-2; D is unresolved. V was clipped by 0 bases and J by 8 bases, with 19 bases between them. The CDR3 covers 16 residues. Germline V lookup: CDR1 LGHNA, CDR2 YNFKEQ.

In DNA form, the CDR3 reads TGCGCCAGCGGCGAGATCCCAACGGCGGGTGAAAAACTGTTTTTT. It specifies CASGEIPTAGEKLFF. This rearrangement joins TRBV10-2 to TRBJ1-4, with D unclear. Trimming removed 8 bases at V and 7 bases at J, with 20 bases between. Germline V gene sequence: CDR1 WSHSY, CDR2 SAAADI. CDR3 size: 15 residues.

The J gene is TRBJ2-7, the V gene TRBV6-6; D unclear. Per the germline V gene, CDR1 is MNHNY and CDR2 is SVGAGI (reference sequence). The CDR3 extends over 14 amino acids. Trimming took 2 bases from V and 3 from J, leaving 11 bases between them. The DNA for the CDR3 is TGTGCCAGCAGTTACGGCAGGATGAGCTACGAGCAGTACTTC. It specifies CASSYGRMSYEQYF.

The chain carries TRBV5-1 and TRBJ2-1, with TRBD1 matching 9 bases. Germline trimming cut 7 bases from V and 0 bases from J; bases unmatched to any gene: 5. This CDR3 region has 15 residues. CDR1 and CDR2 (germline): SGHRS, YFSETQ. The CDR3 DNA is TGCGCCAGCGGGACAGGGTCGAGCTCCTACAATGAGCAGTTCTTC. Protein: CASGTGSSSYNEQFF.

The CDR3 loop is CSVGGGAGETQYF. CDR3 sequence (DNA): TGCAGCGTGGGAGGAGGGGCTGGGGAGACCCAGTACTTC. The rearrangement links TRBV29-1 to TRBJ2-5, with D possibly being TRBD2 (6 bases). Germline V gives CDR1 SQVTM, CDR2 ANQGSEA. This CDR3 spans 13 amino acids. Trimming pared 6 bases from V and 5 bases from J, leaving 16 bases between.

This chain links TRBV9 with TRBJ1-6; 7 nucleotides line up with TRBD1. V lost 4 bases and J lost 0; bases outside the gene matches: 10. This CDR3 has 18 residues. In germline, CDR1 is SGDLS, CDR2 YYNGEE. CDR3 in DNA: TGTGCCAGCAGCTCCCCAGAGGACAGGAGCTCCTATAATTCACCCCTCCACTTT. It is translated as CASSSPEDRSSYNSPLHF.

V gene TRBV11-2 combines with J gene TRBJ2-7, with TRBD2 identical over 12 bases. This CDR3 has 17 residues. The J segment lost 6 bases and the V segment lost 0 bases, leaving 9 bases of the junction unmatched. Germline assignment: CDR1 SGHAT and CDR2 FQNNGV. The DNA for the CDR3 is TGTGCCAGCAGCTTAGATAACGCTAGCGGGAGGGCCCGCGAGCAGTACTTC. The encoded protein is CASSLDNASGRAREQYF.

The rearrangement links TRBV11-2 to TRBJ1-3; 9 positions agree with TRBD1. CDR3 size: 14 residues. Germline assignment: CDR1 SGHAT and CDR2 FQNNGV. The CDR3: CGQGVSFGGNTIYF. The CDR3 coding sequence is TGTGGACAGGGGGTCTCCTTCGGCGGAAACACCATATATTTT. Full variable domain (remainder filled in from reference TRBV11-2 and TRBJ1-3): EAGVAQSPRYKIIEKRQSVAFWCNPISGHATLYWYQQILGQGPKLLIQFQNNGVVDDSQLPKDRFSAERLKGVDSTLKIQPAKLEDSAVYLCGQGVSFGGNTIYFGEGSWLTVV.

DNA for the CDR3: TGTGCCAGAAGCGCCTCCTACGAGCAGTACTTC. The encoded protein is CARSASYEQYF. The chain carries TRBV5-3 and TRBJ2-7; D unclear. TRBV5-3 is an ORF for which the function is uncertain. This CDR3 region has 11 residues. V was shortened by 4 bases and J by 0 bases, with 2 bases between the two germline ends.

The chain couples TRBV4-3 to TRBJ1-4; D is possibly TRBD1 (6 bases). The CDR3 extends over 17 amino acids. In germline, CDR1 is LGHNA, CDR2 YSLEER. Between the trimmed V and J ends, which lost 4 bases and 0 bases, there was a span of 15 bases. CDR3 DNA: TGCGCCAGCAGCCTCAATTCCGGGGGCGCAACTAATGAAAAACTGTTTTTT. Translating gives CASSLNSGGATNEKLFF.

The chain combines TRBV6-6 with TRBJ1-5; D gene ambiguous. The CDR3 consists of 14 residues. In germline, CDR1 is MNHNY, CDR2 SVGAGI (reference sequence). Trimming stripped 5 bases from V and 1 base from J, with 9 bases between. The CDR3 spells CASSAIGSNQPQHF. The CDR3, as DNA: TGTGCCAGCAGTGCCATAGGAAGCAATCAGCCCCAGCATTTT.

This clone was detected once. The rearrangement joins TRBV30 to TRBJ1-6; D remains unclear. The V end lost 5 bases, the J end lost 2 bases, and 7 bases lay between the germline ends. CDR3 size: 13 residues. Looked up from germline, CDR1 is GTSNPN and CDR2 is SVGIG (reference sequence). The CDR3 nucleotides are TGTGCCTGGCTACGGGCCTATAATTCACCCCTCCACTTT. It yields the protein CAWLRAYNSPLHF.

Of note for this clone: The same CDR3 arises from other DNA sequences in this sample as well. The chain combines TRBV18 with TRBJ1-3; 7 bases are shared with TRBD1. This CDR3 has 15 amino acids. Germline V gene data show CDR1 as KGHSH and CDR2 as LQKENI. V lost 1 base to trimming and J lost 4 bases; unmatched junction nucleotides: 4. The CDR3 reads CASSPRQGLGNTIYF. The DNA of the CDR3 is TGTGCCAGCTCACCACGACAGGGACTCGGAAACACCATATATTTT. Full variable domain (missing parts from reference TRBV18 and TRBJ1-3): NAGVMQNPRHLVRRRGQEARLRCSPMKGHSHVYWYRQLPEEGLKFMVYLQKENIIDESGMPKERFSAEFPKEGPSILRIQQVVRGDSAAYFCASSPRQGLGNTIYFGEGSWLTVV.

The chain carries TRBV2 and TRBJ1-6; the match to TRBD1 covers 10 bases. J was trimmed by 5 bases and V by 6 bases; bases with no gene match: 4. Germline V gene lookup returns CDR1 SNHLY and CDR2 FYNNEI. The CDR3 has 15 residues. Here the CDR3 reads CASSPTGGNNSPLHF. The DNA of the CDR3 is TGTGCCAGCAGCCCGACAGGGGGCAATAATTCACCCCTCCACTTT.

This sequence joins TRBV2 and TRBJ1-1, with no clear D. V lost 5 bases and J 11 bases, leaving 12 bases between the germline ends. This CDR3 has 11 residues. Germline CDR1 is SNHLY and CDR2 is FYNNEI. The CDR3 coding sequence is TGTGCCAGCAGTCCCGAGTTGATGGCTTTCTTT. The encoded protein is CASSPELMAFF.

The sample holds one count of this clone. J is TRBJ2-2 and V is TRBV11-3; D uncertain. Germline V gene data show CDR1 as SGHNT and CDR2 as YENEEA. The V gene lost 5 bases and the J gene lost 6 bases, with 4 bases spanning the gap. The CDR3 runs to 11 residues. This chain's CDR3 is CASSAAGELFF. CDR3 coding DNA: TGTGCCAGCAGCGCGGCCGGGGAGCTGTTTTTT.

The rearrangement uses TRBV5-1 and TRBJ2-2; D is undetermined. V lost 1 base, J lost 0 bases, and 10 bases lay in between. CDR1 is SGHRS and CDR2 is YFSETQ in the germline V gene. The CDR3 is 16 residues long. The CDR3: CASSLSENANTGELFF. CDR3 bases: TGCGCCAGCAGCTTGTCGGAGAACGCGAACACCGGGGAGCTGTTTTTT.

This clone was recorded once. This chain joins TRBV6-9 and TRBJ1-6, with 7 bases identical to TRBD1. Trimming at V came to 7 bases and at J to 9 bases, leaving 18 bases not matched to a gene. This CDR3 has 17 amino acids. The germline V gene encodes CDR1 MNHGY and CDR2 SVAAGI. This chain's CDR3 is CASIRGVLGYRGSPLHF. As DNA, the CDR3 is TGTGCCAGCATCCGAGGGGTCCTCGGGTACAGGGGTTCACCCCTCCACTTT.

The V call is TRBV6-5, the J call TRBJ1-2; TRBD1 matches 8 bases. The CDR3 is 14 amino acids. V lost 5 bases, J lost 5 bases, and 7 bases stayed unmatched. Germline CDR1 and CDR2: MNHEY and SVGAGI. The CDR3 here is CASSLGQGSYGYTF. The CDR3 DNA reads as TGTGCCAGCAGTCTTGGACAGGGATCGTATGGCTACACCTTC.

The J gene is TRBJ1-2, the V gene TRBV15; 8 bases map to TRBD1. The CDR3 extends over 15 amino acids. Germline CDR1 reads LNHNV; CDR2 reads YYDKDF (reference sequence). V trimming: 0 bases; J trimming: 8 bases; junction bases outside the gene matches: 8. CDR3 sequence: CATSRDLTGDGGYTF. The CDR3 DNA is TGTGCCACCAGCAGAGATCTGACAGGGGACGGAGGCTACACCTTC.

V and J are TRBV10-3 and TRBJ1-5; D unresolved. Trimming stripped 2 bases from V and 6 bases from J, with 11 bases between. The germline gives CDR1 ENHRY, CDR2 SYGVKD. The CDR3 runs to 14 residues. CDR3 residues: CAISEGRVIQPQHF. Written as DNA, the CDR3 is TGTGCCATCAGTGAGGGGAGGGTAATTCAGCCCCAGCATTTT.

This sequence joins TRBV4-3 and TRBJ2-1, with 12 positions matching TRBD2. V gave up 0 bases and J gave up 2 bases; unmatched junction bases: 11. The germline V gene encodes CDR1 LGHNA and CDR2 YSLEER. This CDR3 has 20 amino acids. CDR3 amino acids: CASSQEYSSGRVSPYNEQFF. In DNA, the CDR3 is TGCGCCAGCAGCCAAGAATATTCTAGCGGGAGGGTGTCCCCCTACAATGAGCAGTTCTTC.

This chain joins TRBV28 and TRBJ1-3; TRBD1 matches 7 bases. The CDR3 spans 15 residues. Losses at the gene ends were 4 bases for V and 1 base for J; bases not matched to a gene: 4. Per germline, CDR1 MDHEN and CDR2 SYDVKM. Here the CDR3 reads CASSSTDRSGNTIYF. In DNA form, the CDR3 reads TGTGCCAGCAGTTCGACGGACAGGTCTGGAAACACCATATATTTT.

The chain uses TRBV5-1 and TRBJ2-3; D gene unclear. Germline lookup yields CDR1 SGHRS and CDR2 YFSETQ. The ends were cut back, 6 bases at V and 6 bases at J, with 14 bases in the middle. CDR3 length: 13 amino acids. This chain's CDR3 is CASTPPPSDTQYF. CDR3 DNA: TGCGCCAGCACCCCTCCCCCCAGCGATACGCAGTATTTT. The full variable domain, in which reference TRBV5-1 and TRBJ2-3 provide the parts outside the CDR3, is KAGVTQTPRYLIKTRGQQVTLSCSPISGHRSVSWYQQTPGQGLQFLFEYFSETQRNKGNFPGRFSGRQFSNSRSEMNVSTLELGDSALYLCASTPPPSDTQYFGPGTRLTVL.

A note on this clone: Additional DNA sequences in this sample encode the identical CDR3. This sequence joins TRBV25-1 and TRBJ1-2, with a possible D match to TRBD1 (5 bases). CDR1 and CDR2 (germline): MGHDK, SYGVNS. Between the trimmed V and J ends, which lost 2 bases and 7 bases, there was a span of 17 bases. This CDR3 is 15 amino acids long. The CDR3 nucleotides read TGTGCCAGCAGTGAACCCGGTACAGGCAAAATTGGCTACACCTTC. Residues: CASSEPGTGKIGYTF.

The rearrangement links TRBV6-5 to TRBJ1-1; TRBD1 matches 7 bases. Per germline, CDR1 MNHEY and CDR2 SVGAGI. This CDR3 is built from 15 residues. V lost 6 bases to trimming and J lost 1 base; unmatched junction nucleotides: 8. CDR3 in amino acids: CASRATQGWNTEAFF. The CDR3 coding sequence is TGTGCCAGCAGGGCAACACAGGGGTGGAACACTGAAGCTTTCTTT.

The V call is TRBV9, the J call TRBJ2-7; a possible D gene is TRBD1 (5 bases). The CDR3 totals 15 residues. The V end lost 0 bases, the J end lost 0 bases, and 10 bases lay between the germline ends. Looked up from germline, CDR1 is SGDLS and CDR2 is YYNGEE. The CDR3 nucleotides are TGTGCCAGCAGCGTAGCTGGGGCCGGCTCCTACGAGCAGTACTTC. It yields the protein CASSVAGAGSYEQYF.